These 10 T cell receptor beta chains share one sample of origin, sequenced in a study of blood T cell repertoires in COVID-19 (dated by TCRdb to 2018 to 2020). Receptor amplification or capture employed the immunoSEQ multiplex PCR assay. TCRdb obtained this table from immuneACCESS and retained in-frame rearrangements with V and J assigned. These tables miss some clones; where compared with another copy, unresolved V genes account for less than half of the shortfall, and the remainder is unexplained. The sample table contains some 670,000 clones; only one count was recorded for about 87% of them. Over 0.2% of the sample is held by the ten biggest clonotypes. Source material: peripheral blood. These receptors all come from a woman aged 18 to 35 with acute or convalescent COVID-19.

The gene calls are TRBV7-9 and TRBJ2-1, with 8 bases matching TRBD1. The germline CDR1 and CDR2 sequences are SEHNR and FQNEAQ (reference sequence). CDR3 length: 16 residues. The ends lost 0 bases at V and 8 bases at J; junction bases unmatched: 9. DNA of the CDR3: TGTGCCAGCAGCTTAGCAGGACAGGGAGTATCGTATGAGCAGTTCTTC. It translates to CASSLAGQGVSYEQFF. The complete variable domain, with remaining parts taken from reference TRBV7-9 and TRBJ2-1, reads DTGVSQNPRHKITKRGQNVTFRCDPISEHNRLYWYRQTLGQGPEFLTYFQNEAQLEKSRLLSDRFSAERPKGSFSTLEIQRTEQGDSAMYLCASSLAGQGVSYEQFFGPGTRLTVL.

This chain links TRBV14 with TRBJ1-6; no clear D gene. This CDR3 is built from 15 residues. Trimming shortened V by 0 bases and J by 10 bases, and 13 bases separated the two germline ends. Germline V gene sequence: CDR1 SGHDN, CDR2 FVKESK. CDR3 in amino acids: CASSQDGLHRSPLHF. For the CDR3, the DNA is TGTGCCAGCAGCCAAGATGGGCTCCACCGCTCACCCCTCCACTTT.

J is TRBJ1-1 and V is TRBV5-8, with D uncertain. Trimming pared 2 bases from V and 2 bases from J, leaving 7 bases between. Germline CDR1 SGHTS, CDR2 YDEGEE. This CDR3 region has 13 residues. For the CDR3, the DNA is TGTGCCAGCAGCTTTAGCACCAACACTGAAGCTTTCTTT. Its translation: CASSFSTNTEAFF. The variable domain in full, with the rest retrieved from reference TRBV5-8 and TRBJ1-1, is EAGVTQSPTHLIKTRGQQATLRCSPISGHTSVYWYQQALGLGLQFLLWYDEGEERNRGNFPPRFSGRQFPNYSSELNVNALELEDSALYLCASSFSTNTEAFFGQGTRLTVV.

This chain links TRBV9 with TRBJ1-2; 10 nucleotides align to TRBD1. This CDR3 contains 18 residues. Germline loops: CDR1 SGDLS, CDR2 YYNGEE. Trimming removed 3 bases from V and 6 bases from J; junction bases left unmatched: 17. The CDR3 DNA sequence: TGTGCCAGCAGCGCGCTCGAAAAGGGGACAGGGGAGGGTGATGGCTACACCTTC. Its translation is CASSALEKGTGEGDGYTF.

This rearrangement joins TRBV28 to TRBJ1-3; TRBD1 matches 8 bases. V was clipped by 3 bases and J by 6 bases; unmatched bases: 10. Germline values: CDR1 MDHEN, CDR2 SYDVKM. The CDR3 is 16 residues long. As DNA, the CDR3 is TGTGCCAGCAGTTTTGAGTCCCGGACAGGGATAAACACCATATATTTT. It translates to CASSFESRTGINTIYF.

The chain combines TRBV7-2 with TRBJ1-6; TRBD1 might be the D (6 bases). CDR1 and CDR2 from the germline V gene are SGHTA and FQGNSA. CDR3 length: 14 residues. V lost 5 bases to trimming and J lost 10 bases, with 15 bases between them. The CDR3 sequence is CASSLYRESSPLHF. CDR3 nucleotides: TGTGCCAGCAGCCTCTACAGGGAGTCGTCACCCCTCCACTTT.

This clone was counted a single time. This sequence joins TRBV7-2 and TRBJ1-2, with 7 bases fitting TRBD1. The germline gives CDR1 SGHTA, CDR2 FQGNSA. The junction had 7 bases not matched to a gene; V was cut back by 5 bases and J by 1 base. CDR3 length: 15 amino acids. CDR3 sequence: CASSPTSGGNYGYTF. DNA of the CDR3: TGTGCCAGCAGCCCTACTTCAGGGGGTAACTATGGCTACACCTTC.

The V gene is TRBV10-3, the J gene TRBJ1-1; TRBD1 matches 11 bases. CDR3 size: 14 residues. CDR1 is ENHRY, CDR2 SYGVKD, per germline. The V segment lost 10 bases and the J segment 4 bases; nucleotides outside the gene matches: 8. CDR3 sequence reads: CASTGTGGGTEAFF. The CDR3 DNA reads as TGTGCCAGCACAGGGACAGGGGGAGGCACTGAAGCTTTCTTT.

The rearrangement uses TRBV12-3 or TRBV12-4 and TRBJ1-5, with no clear D. The CDR3 has 12 amino acids. V gave up 6 bases and J gave up 7 bases, with 10 bases separating them. The CDR3 sequence: CASRTLGQPQHF. The CDR3 DNA reads as TGTGCCAGCAGGACCCTAGGCCAGCCCCAGCATTTT.

The chain has TRBV6-1 and TRBJ1-2; 8 bases align to TRBD1. CDR3 length equals 15 residues. V was pared by 1 base and J by 6 bases, with 7 bases of the junction left unmatched. Germline-derived CDR1 and CDR2 are MNHNS and SASEGT. The CDR3 here is CASSEVFRGPDGYTF. For the CDR3, the DNA is TGTGCCAGCAGTGAAGTATTCAGGGGGCCTGATGGCTACACCTTC.